This record concerns one TCR beta chain sequence. As yet, its antigen is unknown. The sample originates from a study of graft-versus-host responses after intestinal transplantation. Study as a whole: Recipients were all induced with anti-thymocyte globulin, then given tacrolimus and steroids for about 3 years. Whole-study findings and limits: Peak GvH clone levels in circulation were associated with early post-transplant HvG declines. When patients had graft-donor T cell macrochimerism, their allografts held high graft-versus-host to host-versus-graft clonal ratios. GvH clones were identified in recipient marrow, with some first appearing in ileum or blood.

Clones were sequenced by immunoSEQ multiplex PCR, and TCRdb holds only the in-frame ones, with some missing. The data show about 120,000 clones, with approximately 92% seen just once and around 0.12% held by the top ten. Per germline, CDR1 SEHNR and CDR2 FQNEAQ (reference sequence). The CDR3 totals 14 residues. Trimming took off 5 bases at V and 8 bases at J, with 18 bases between the two ends. The sequence was obtained from a human donor who received an intestinal transplant. The chain combines TRBV7-9 with TRBJ1-2; tentatively, D is TRBD1 (5 bases). Sequenced material: unstimulated CD4+ T cells sorted from spleen or lymph node cells, taken before intestinal transplant. In DNA form, the CDR3 reads TGTGCCAGCAGCCCCCCGGGGCCCGAAGTAGGCTACACCTTC. Amino acids: CASSPPGPEVGYTF.